This TCR beta chain came from a study of T cells after yellow fever vaccination. Per the germline V gene, CDR1 is DFQATT and CDR2 is SNEGSKA (reference sequence). The V gene end was trimmed by 0 bases and the J gene end by 7 bases; junction bases not matched to a gene: 8. CDR3 size: 16 residues. This clonotype was recorded a few times. Its specificity is unknown. TCRdb itself ran the 5' RACE reads through MiXCR, one entry per CDR3 protein. The repertoire includes approximately 260,000 distinct CDR3 sequences, about an eighth of them detected once, and roughly 0.5% sits in the top ten. Findings and limits, study-wide: Post-booster repertoires contained most primary-vaccination clones again (around 97% CD4, over 70% CD8).

The J gene is TRBJ2-2, the V gene TRBV20-1; 10 bases fit TRBD2. This receptor was obtained from a young man who received the YFV17D yellow fever vaccine. The sequenced sample was CD4+ T cells sorted from PBMCs, obtained 45 days after the yellow fever booster vaccination. The CDR3 is CSARDPGTSVDGELFF. As DNA, the CDR3 is TGCAGTGCTAGAGATCCTGGGACTAGCGTTGACGGGGAGCTGTTTTTT.